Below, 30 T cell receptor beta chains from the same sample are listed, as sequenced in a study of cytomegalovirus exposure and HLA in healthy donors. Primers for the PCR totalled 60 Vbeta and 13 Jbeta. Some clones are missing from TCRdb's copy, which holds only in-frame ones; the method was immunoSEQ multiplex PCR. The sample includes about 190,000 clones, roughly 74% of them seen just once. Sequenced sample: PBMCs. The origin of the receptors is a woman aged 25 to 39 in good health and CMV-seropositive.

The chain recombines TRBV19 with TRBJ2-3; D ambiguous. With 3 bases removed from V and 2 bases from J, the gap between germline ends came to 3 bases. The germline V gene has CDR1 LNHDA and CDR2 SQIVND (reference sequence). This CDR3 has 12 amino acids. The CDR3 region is CASSMATDTQYF. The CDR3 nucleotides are TGTGCCAGTAGTATGGCCACAGATACGCAGTATTTT.

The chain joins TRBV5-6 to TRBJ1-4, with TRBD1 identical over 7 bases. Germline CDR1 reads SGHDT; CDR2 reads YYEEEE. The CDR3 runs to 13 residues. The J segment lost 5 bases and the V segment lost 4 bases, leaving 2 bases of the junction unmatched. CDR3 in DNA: TGTGCCAGCAGCCGGACAGGAAATGAAAAACTGTTTTTT. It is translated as CASSRTGNEKLFF.

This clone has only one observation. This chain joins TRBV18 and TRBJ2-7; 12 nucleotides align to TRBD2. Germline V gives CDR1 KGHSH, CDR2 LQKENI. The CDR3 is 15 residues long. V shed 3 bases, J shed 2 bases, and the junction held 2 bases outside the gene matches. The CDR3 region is CASSPRTSGTYEQYF. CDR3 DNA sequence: TGTGCCAGCTCACCTCGGACTAGCGGGACCTACGAGCAGTACTTC. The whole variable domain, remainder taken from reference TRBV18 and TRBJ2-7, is NAGVMQNPRHLVRRRGQEARLRCSPMKGHSHVYWYRQLPEEGLKFMVYLQKENIIDESGMPKERFSAEFPKEGPSILRIQQVVRGDSAAYFCASSPRTSGTYEQYFGPGTRLTVT.

The CDR3 DNA follows: TGTGCCAGCAGCTTTCCGGGGAGGCGGAATGAGCAGTTCTTC. This sequence encodes CASSFPGRRNEQFF. The chain employs TRBV7-3 and TRBJ2-1, with D perhaps TRBD2 (6 bases). Deletions cut 3 bases from V and 7 bases from J, with 13 bases between. CDR1 and CDR2 (germline): SGHTA, FQGTGA. This CDR3 is built from 14 residues. Looking up the rest from reference TRBV7-3 and TRBJ2-1 gives the full variable domain: GAGVSQTPSNKVTEKGKYVELRCDPISGHTALYWYRQSLGQGPEFLIYFQGTGAADDSGLPNDRFFAVRPEGSVSTLKIQRTERGDSAVYLCASSFPGRRNEQFFGPGTRLTVL.

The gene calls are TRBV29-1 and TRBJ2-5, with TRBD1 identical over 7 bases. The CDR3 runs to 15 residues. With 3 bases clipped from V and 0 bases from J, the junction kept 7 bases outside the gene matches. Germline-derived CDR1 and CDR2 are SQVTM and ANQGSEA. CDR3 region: CSVDADRSYQETQYF. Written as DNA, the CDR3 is TGCAGCGTTGACGCGGACAGGTCGTACCAAGAGACCCAGTACTTC. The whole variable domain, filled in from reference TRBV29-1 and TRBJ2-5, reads SAVISQKPSRDICQRGTSLTIQCQVDSQVTMMFWYRQQPGQSLTLIATANQGSEATYESGFVIDKFPISRPNLTFSTLTVSNMSPEDSSIYLCSVDADRSYQETQYFGPGTRLLVL.

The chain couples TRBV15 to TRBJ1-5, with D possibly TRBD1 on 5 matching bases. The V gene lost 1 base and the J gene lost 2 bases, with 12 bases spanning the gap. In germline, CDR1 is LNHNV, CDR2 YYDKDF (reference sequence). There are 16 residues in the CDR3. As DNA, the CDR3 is TGTGCCACCAGCAGAGGGGGGGAGAGGGGCAATCAGCCCCAGCATTTT. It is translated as CATSRGGERGNQPQHF.

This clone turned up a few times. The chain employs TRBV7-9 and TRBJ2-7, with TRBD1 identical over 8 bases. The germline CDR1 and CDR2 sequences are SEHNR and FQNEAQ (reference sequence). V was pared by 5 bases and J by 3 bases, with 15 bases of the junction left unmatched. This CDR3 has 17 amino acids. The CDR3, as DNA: TGTGCCAGCAGCGCGAAGACCAGGGGGCGAGCGGACTACGAGCAGTACTTC. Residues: CASSAKTRGRADYEQYF.

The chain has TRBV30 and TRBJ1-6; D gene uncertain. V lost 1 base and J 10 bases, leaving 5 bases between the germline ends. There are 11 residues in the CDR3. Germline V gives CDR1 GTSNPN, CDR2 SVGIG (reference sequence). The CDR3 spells CAWSASSPLHF. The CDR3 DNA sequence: TGTGCCTGGAGTGCTTCCTCACCCCTCCACTTT.

The CDR3 sequence is CASSASRVRGGTEAFF. Written as DNA, the CDR3 is TGTGCCAGCAGCGCCAGTAGGGTCCGGGGAGGCACTGAAGCTTTCTTT. This chain connects TRBV7-8 to TRBJ1-1; D is unclear. Germline V gene lookup returns CDR1 SGHVS and CDR2 FQNEAQ. The CDR3 has 16 amino acids. V was shortened by 5 bases and J by 4 bases, with 20 bases between the two germline ends.

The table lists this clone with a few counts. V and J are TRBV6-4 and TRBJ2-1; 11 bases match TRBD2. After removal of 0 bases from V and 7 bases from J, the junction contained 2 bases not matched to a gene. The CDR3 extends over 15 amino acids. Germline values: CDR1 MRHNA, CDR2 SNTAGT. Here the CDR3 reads CASSDSLAGGNEQFF. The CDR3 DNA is TGTGCCAGCAGTGACTCTTTAGCGGGGGGGAATGAGCAGTTCTTC.

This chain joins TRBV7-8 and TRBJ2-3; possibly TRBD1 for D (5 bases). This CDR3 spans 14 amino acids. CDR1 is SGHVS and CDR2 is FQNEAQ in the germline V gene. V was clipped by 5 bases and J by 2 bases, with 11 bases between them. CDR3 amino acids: CASSPRANTDTQYF. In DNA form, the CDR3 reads TGTGCCAGCAGCCCCAGGGCAAACACAGATACGCAGTATTTT.

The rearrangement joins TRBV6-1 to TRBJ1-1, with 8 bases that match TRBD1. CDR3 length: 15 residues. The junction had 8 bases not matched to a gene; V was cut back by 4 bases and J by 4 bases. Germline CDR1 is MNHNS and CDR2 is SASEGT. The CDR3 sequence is CASSVRDRMITEAFF. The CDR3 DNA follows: TGTGCCAGCAGTGTCCGGGACAGGATGATCACTGAAGCTTTCTTT.

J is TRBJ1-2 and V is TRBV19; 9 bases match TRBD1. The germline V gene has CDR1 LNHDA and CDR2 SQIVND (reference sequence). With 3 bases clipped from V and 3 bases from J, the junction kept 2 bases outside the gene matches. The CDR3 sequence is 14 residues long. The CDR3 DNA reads TGTGCCAGTAGTATGACAGGGGGTCACTATGGCTACACCTTC. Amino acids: CASSMTGGHYGYTF.

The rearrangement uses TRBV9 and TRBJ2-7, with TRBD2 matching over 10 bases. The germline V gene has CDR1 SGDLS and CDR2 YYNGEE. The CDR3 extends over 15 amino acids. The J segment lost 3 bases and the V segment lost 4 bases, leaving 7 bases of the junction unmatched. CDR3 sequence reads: CASSRTSGDHYEQYF. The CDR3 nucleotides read TGTGCCAGCAGCCGAACTAGCGGGGATCACTACGAGCAGTACTTC.

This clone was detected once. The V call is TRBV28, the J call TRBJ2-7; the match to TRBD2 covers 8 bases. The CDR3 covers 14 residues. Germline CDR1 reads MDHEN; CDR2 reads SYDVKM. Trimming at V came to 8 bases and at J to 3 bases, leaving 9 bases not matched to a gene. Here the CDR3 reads CASRAEREFYEQYF. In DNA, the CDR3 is TGTGCCAGCCGAGCAGAGCGGGAGTTCTACGAGCAGTACTTC.

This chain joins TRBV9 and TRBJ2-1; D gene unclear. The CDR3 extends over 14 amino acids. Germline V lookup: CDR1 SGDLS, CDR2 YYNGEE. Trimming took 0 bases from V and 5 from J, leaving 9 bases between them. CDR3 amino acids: CASSVDTTNNEQFF. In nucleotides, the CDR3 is TGTGCCAGCAGCGTAGACACAACTAACAATGAGCAGTTCTTC.

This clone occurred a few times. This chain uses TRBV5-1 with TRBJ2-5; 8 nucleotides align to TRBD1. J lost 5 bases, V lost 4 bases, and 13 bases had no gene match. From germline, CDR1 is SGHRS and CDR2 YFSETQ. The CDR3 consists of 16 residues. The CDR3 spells CASSASLSGGMETQYF. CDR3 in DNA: TGCGCCAGCAGCGCATCTCTATCAGGGGGCATGGAGACCCAGTACTTC.

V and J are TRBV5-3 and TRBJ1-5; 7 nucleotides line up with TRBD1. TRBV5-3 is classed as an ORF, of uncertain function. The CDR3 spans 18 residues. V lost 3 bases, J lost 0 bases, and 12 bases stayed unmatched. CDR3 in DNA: TGTGCCAGAAGCTACCGGGACAGAGAGGATAATAGCAATCAGCCCCAGCATTTT. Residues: CARSYRDREDNSNQPQHF.

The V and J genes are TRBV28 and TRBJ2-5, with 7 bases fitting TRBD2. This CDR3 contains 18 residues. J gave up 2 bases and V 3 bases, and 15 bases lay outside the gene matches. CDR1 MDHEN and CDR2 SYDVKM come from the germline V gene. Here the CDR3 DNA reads TGTGCCAGCAGTTTGATAGTAGCTGGCGGGGGACGTCAAGAGACCCAGTACTTC. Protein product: CASSLIVAGGGRQETQYF.

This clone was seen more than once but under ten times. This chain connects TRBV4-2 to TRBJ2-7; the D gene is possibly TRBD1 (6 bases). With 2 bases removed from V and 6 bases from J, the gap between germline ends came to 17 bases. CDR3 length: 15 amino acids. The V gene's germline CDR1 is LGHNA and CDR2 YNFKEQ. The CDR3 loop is CASSQSGREGGEQYF. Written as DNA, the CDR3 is TGTGCCAGCAGCCAATCGGGCAGGGAAGGGGGCGAGCAGTACTTC.

The CDR3 DNA reads as TGTGCCAGCAGCTCGGGACTATTAGATGAGCAGTTCTTC. This codes for CASSSGLLDEQFF. The rearrangement links TRBV7-3 to TRBJ2-1, with 7 nucleotides matching TRBD2. Germline V gene sequence: CDR1 SGHTA, CDR2 FQGTGA. The length of the CDR3 is 13 residues. Losses at the gene ends were 4 bases for V and 8 bases for J; bases not matched to a gene: 5.

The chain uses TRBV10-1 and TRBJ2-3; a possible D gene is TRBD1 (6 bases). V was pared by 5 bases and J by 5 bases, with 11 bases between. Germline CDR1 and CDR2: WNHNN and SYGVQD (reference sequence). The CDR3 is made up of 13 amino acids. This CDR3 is CASSLLGGDTQYF. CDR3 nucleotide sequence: TGCGCCAGCAGTCTACTAGGGGGAGATACGCAGTATTTT.

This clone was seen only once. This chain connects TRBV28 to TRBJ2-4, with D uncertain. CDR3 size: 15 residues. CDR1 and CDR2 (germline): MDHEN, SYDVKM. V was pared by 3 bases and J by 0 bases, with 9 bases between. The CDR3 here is CASSFALIAKNIQYF. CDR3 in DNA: TGTGCCAGCAGTTTCGCCCTAATAGCCAAAAACATTCAGTACTTC.

CDR3 in DNA: TGTGCCAGCAGCTTGGGCCTCCGGCAGGGCCTCTATGGCTACACCTTC. Amino acid sequence: CASSLGLRQGLYGYTF. This sequence joins TRBV5-6 and TRBJ1-2, with D maybe TRBD1 (5 bases). The CDR3 length is 16 residues. Trimming left V 0 bases short and J 4 bases short, with 16 bases between. Germline-derived CDR1 and CDR2 are SGHDT and YYEEEE.

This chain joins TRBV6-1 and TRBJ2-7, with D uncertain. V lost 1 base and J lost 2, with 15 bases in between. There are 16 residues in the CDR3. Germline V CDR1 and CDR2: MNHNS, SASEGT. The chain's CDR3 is CASSEGGDLPTYEQYF. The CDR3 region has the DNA TGTGCCAGCAGTGAAGGTGGTGACTTACCGACCTACGAGCAGTACTTC.

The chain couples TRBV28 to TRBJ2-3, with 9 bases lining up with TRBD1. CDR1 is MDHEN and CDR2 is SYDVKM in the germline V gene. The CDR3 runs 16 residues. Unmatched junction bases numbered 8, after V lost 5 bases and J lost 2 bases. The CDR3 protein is CASSLQGARVTDTQYF. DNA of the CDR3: TGTGCCAGCAGTCTACAGGGGGCCCGTGTCACAGATACGCAGTATTTT.

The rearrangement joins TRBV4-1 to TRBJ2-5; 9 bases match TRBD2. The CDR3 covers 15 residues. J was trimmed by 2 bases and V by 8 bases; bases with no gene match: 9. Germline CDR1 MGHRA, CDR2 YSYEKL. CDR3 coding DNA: TGCGCCAGCCGCACCGCAGCGGGGGGTCAAGAGACCCAGTACTTC. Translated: CASRTAAGGQETQYF.

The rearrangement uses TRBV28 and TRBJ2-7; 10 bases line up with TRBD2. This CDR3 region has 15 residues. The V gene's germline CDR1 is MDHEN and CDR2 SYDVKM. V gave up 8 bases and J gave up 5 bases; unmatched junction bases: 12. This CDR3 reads CASHSEREGLNEQYF. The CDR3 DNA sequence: TGTGCCAGCCATTCGGAGCGGGAGGGCCTCAACGAGCAGTACTTC.

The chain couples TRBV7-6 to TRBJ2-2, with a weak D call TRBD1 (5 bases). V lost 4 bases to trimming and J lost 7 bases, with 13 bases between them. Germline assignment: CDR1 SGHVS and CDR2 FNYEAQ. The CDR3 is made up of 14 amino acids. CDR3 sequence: CASSSITGGGELFF. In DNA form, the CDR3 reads TGTGCCAGCAGCTCTATTACAGGTGGCGGGGAGCTGTTTTTT.

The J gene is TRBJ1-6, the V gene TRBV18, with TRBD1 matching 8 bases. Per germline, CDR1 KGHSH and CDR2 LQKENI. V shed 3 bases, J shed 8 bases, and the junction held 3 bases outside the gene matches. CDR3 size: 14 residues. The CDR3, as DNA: TGTGCCAGCTCACCGACAGGGGATGATTCACCCCTCCACTTT. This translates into CASSPTGDDSPLHF.